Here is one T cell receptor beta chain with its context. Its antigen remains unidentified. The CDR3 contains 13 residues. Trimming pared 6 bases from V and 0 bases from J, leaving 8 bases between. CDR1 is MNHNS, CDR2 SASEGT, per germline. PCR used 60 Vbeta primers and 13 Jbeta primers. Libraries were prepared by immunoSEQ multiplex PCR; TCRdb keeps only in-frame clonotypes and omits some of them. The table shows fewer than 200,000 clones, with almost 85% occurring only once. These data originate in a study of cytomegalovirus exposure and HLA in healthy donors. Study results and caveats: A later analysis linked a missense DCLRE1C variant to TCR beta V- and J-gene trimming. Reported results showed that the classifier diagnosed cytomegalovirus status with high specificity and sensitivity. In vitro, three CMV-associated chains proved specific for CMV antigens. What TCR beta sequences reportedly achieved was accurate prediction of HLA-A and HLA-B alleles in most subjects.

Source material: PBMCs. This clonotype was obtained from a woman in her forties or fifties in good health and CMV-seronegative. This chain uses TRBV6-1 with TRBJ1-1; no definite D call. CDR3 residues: CASRSAMNTEAFF. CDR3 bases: TGTGCCAGCAGGTCCGCGATGAACACTGAAGCTTTCTTT.